This T cell receptor (beta chain) was identified in a study of T cells in Graves' hyperthyroidism and ophthalmopathy. Study-wide context: Initial diagnosis, before any treatment, was when peripheral blood was collected. Study-level findings and limits: Most thyroid clonotypes expanded above 0.001 were also detected in blood. For ophthalmopathy, model prediction preceded onset by a median roughly 6.2 months.

Amplified regions were TCR beta CDR3 sequences from RNA transcripts. A first-round RT-PCR of the TCR CDR3 used the HTBI primer set. MiXCR was run by TCRdb on the multiplex PCR reads, yielding one entry per CDR3 protein. Of roughly 750,000 distinct CDR3 sequences in the sample, about a sixth were seen once. This clonotype was recorded many times. Its specificity is not known. The clonotype comes from a man aged 18 to 30 with Graves' hyperthyroidism. The sequenced sample was blood.

CDR3 loop: CASSEIAGVETQYF. CDR3 bases: TGTGCCAGCAGTGAGATAGCGGGAGTGGAGACCCAGTACTTC. The chain employs TRBV2 and TRBJ2-5; 9 bases agree with TRBD2. The CDR3 contains 14 residues. Looked up from germline, CDR1 is SNHLY and CDR2 is FYNNEI. The ends lost 3 bases at V and 5 bases at J; junction bases unmatched: 4.